This T cell receptor beta chain was captured in a study of type 1 and type 2 diabetes patients. Genomic DNA was the PCR template. Amplification of the beta chain CDR3 used 30 forward and 13 reverse multiplex primers. Using its own MiXCR run on the multiplex PCR reads, TCRdb lists one record per CDR3 protein. This table has about 250,000 distinct CDR3 sequences, roughly 44% appearing once. Ten or more counts support this clonotype. Sequencing was performed on peripheral blood mononuclear cells (PBMCs). The clonotype originates from a man younger than 30 with type 2 diabetes.

Written as DNA, the CDR3 is TGTGCCAGCGAGGGGGGGAGGGGTTACGAGCAGTACTTC. Its protein is CASEGGRGYEQYF. This chain connects TRBV6-5 to TRBJ2-7, with TRBD2 as a possible D gene (7 bases). The CDR3 runs 13 residues. The V gene's germline CDR1 is MNHEY and CDR2 SVGAGI. The germline V and J ends were trimmed by 8 bases and 4 bases, with 15 bases remaining between them.